This T cell receptor beta chain derives from a study of cytomegalovirus exposure and HLA in healthy donors (TCRdb year 2017). With regard to the full study: An earlier analysis of approximately 640 of the donors reported 250 to 300 Gb of sequence data and around 110 million unique TCR beta sequences from about 200 million T cells. An early release covering 500 to 750 HLA-typed donors comprised about 310 gigabases of sequencing data and around 86 million unique TCR sequences. Of the roughly 390 genotyped donors, 65% to 90% were placed in the genetic ancestry cluster associated with self-reported Caucasian donors. The study aimed to test whether signatures of past pathogen exposure could be identified by cataloging public T cell receptors. The T cell repertoires of several hundred subjects were profiled by immunosequencing and related to cytomegalovirus serostatus. A separate validation cohort of roughly 110 different subjects was used in addition to the roughly 620-subject first cohort. To predict cytomegalovirus infection status, the study brought together high-throughput TCR immunosequencing, statistical association of individual TCRs with disease status, and machine learning. A later analysis re-analyzed previously published TCR beta repertoires from 666 donors and added high-resolution HLA genotyping to study TCR occurrence patterns. The later analysis used no new phenotypic data to find candidate immune exposures, relying instead on TCR beta sequences and their occurrence across donors. An earlier analysis of several hundred of the donors applied high-throughput TCR beta sequencing to assess whether each TCR beta V gene segment acted as functional or pseudogenic. Alongside the repertoire data, information on donor age, sex, ethnicity and CMV serostatus was compiled. A later genetic analysis took genome-wide SNP genotypes for about 65% of the roughly 670 donors and used that subset as a discovery cohort. All discovery cohort repertoires had been generated using a single sequencing platform. HLA typing included class I and class II loci at four-digit resolution. The number of typed donors differed by locus: roughly 629-630 for A, B, C, DRB1 and DQB1; about 520 for DQA1; approximately 600 for DPA1; and roughly 450 for DPB1. About five DR-DQ haplotypes were handled as single units for association and clustering because linkage in the cohort was strong. Among under 450 genotyped donors of the cohort, an average of about 240,000 unique TCR beta nucleotide sequences were sequenced per donor, around a sixth of them non-productive.

A note on this clone: No cognate antigen has been identified for it. No much larger clone exists at a distance of one base, and base qualities are not known.

Deletion took 6 bases off V and 7 bases off J, with a span of 12 bases between the germline ends. Looking up the germline V gene yields CDR1 MNHEY and CDR2 SVGAGI. The CDR3 runs 13 amino acids, cysteine and phenylalanine included. Only the CDR3 region is kept as DNA, spanning 39 bases read in frame from base 1. On the study overall, not on this receptor specifically: Assigning TCR associations to individual alleles was difficult when HLA alleles, especially DR and DQ, strongly co-occurred. According to a later analysis, TCR association rates differed among HLA loci, with DRB1 alleles showing the most associated TCRs and HLA-C alleles showing the fewest. In a later analysis, most CMV-associated TCR beta chains were found to appear HLA-restricted, with HLA associations seemingly driven largely by CMV exposure. Only TCR beta chains were sequenced in this cohort, and the absence of alpha or paired-chain data limited detectable features. Linkage disequilibrium might explain the correlated functional status among segregating V segments, but an unknown experimental factor could not be excluded. A further reported finding was that TCR beta sequences accurately predicted the HLA-A and HLA-B alleles for most subjects in the first cohort. Because the 87-base-pair reads could not distinguish some IMGT-functional V segments, including TRBV6-2 and TRBV6-3, those segments were excluded. In both the original and validation cohorts, the classifier was reported to diagnose cytomegalovirus status with high specificity and sensitivity. HLA typing was unavailable for some donors at each locus, so association tests used only the typed subset. A few of the identified cytomegalovirus-associated TCR beta chains were confirmed in vitro to be specific for cytomegalovirus antigens. According to the authors, the approach could potentially be generalized to other disease states and immunological phenotypes. Compared with the 666-donor mean, donors in an Asian-associated ancestry cluster had fewer N-insertions in productive TCRs, according to a later genetic analysis. While some public TCRs were present in many individuals, most TCR sequences turned up only very rarely across donors. A later genetic analysis associated a missense DCLRE1C variant with V-gene and J-gene trimming of TCR beta chains, and an independent cohort replicated the association. Presence/absence analyses assumed roughly uniform sequencing depth across donors, an assumption that may not hold. In a later analysis, several top co-occurrence clusters were reported to appear linked to parvovirus B19, influenza, CMV and Epstein-Barr virus. In an earlier analysis of 500 to 650 of the donors, most TCR beta V segments appeared in productive rearrangements about 87% or about 30% of the time, broadly matching IMGT annotations. The study gave a list of some 150 TCR beta chains associated with cytomegalovirus. A cluster of highly shared sequence variants was judged likely to be a technical artifact of the sequencing pipeline. Compared with equally common non-associated chains, HLA-associated TCR beta chains in a later analysis were more clonally expanded and had lower generation probabilities. The only immune exposure information available for the cohort was CMV serostatus. The earlier analysis of 587 of the donors excluded about 16 rarely observed V segments, including chromosome 9 orphons, because counts were too low. A later analysis associated some 17,000 TCR beta sequences with specific HLA alleles at a false discovery rate of 0.05.

The library was produced with the immunoSEQ multiplex PCR assay. A mixture of 60 forward primers for TCR Vbeta segments and 13 reverse primers for TCR Jbeta segments was used in the multiplex PCR. Amplification of the CDR3 region of rearranged TCR beta genes was performed with a multiplex PCR assay on genomic DNA. The Illumina HiSeq System was used to sequence the amplified TCR beta libraries as 87-base-pair reads. The authors' pipeline ran thus. In a later analysis, about 80 million unique TCR beta chains were counted across the approximately 620 repertoires, and some 10 million of these chains were shared by at least two donors. A nearest-neighbor algorithm error-corrected the raw reads and collapsed the reads into unique sequences, merging closely related sequences to remove PCR and sequencing errors. V, D and J gene segments were assigned by aligning CDR3 sequences to IMGT reference sequences. For a sequence to be retained, at least a six-nucleotide match to both a V gene segment and a J gene segment was required. A rearrangement was called productive if the CDR3 had no stop codons and remained in frame with V and J, and every other rearrangement was called non-productive. CDR3 was defined according to IMGT convention as the region running from the second conserved V-encoded cysteine to the conserved J-encoded phenylalanine. Sequences without an unambiguous match to a single V gene segment were excluded from the earlier analysis of 500 to 700 of the donors. An earlier analysis of 550 to 650 of the donors classified V segments as functional when productive rearrangements were above 56.7% and as segregating when the standard deviation between donors was above 5%. A statistical classification framework was built to diagnose cytomegalovirus status from the catalog of TCR beta chain sequences. A later analysis assigned V and J genes by comparing TCR nucleotide sequences with IMGT/GENE-DB human TR gene sequences. In a later analysis, CDR3 sequences and most-parsimonious VDJ recombination scenarios were assigned using the TCRdist pipeline. In a later analysis, each TCR beta chain was defined by its CDR3 amino acid sequence together with its V-gene family, and reads lacking a unique V-gene family were excluded. In a later analysis, nearly 600 highly shared, low-generation-probability nucleotide sequences were removed to address suspected cross-contamination and a sequencing artifact. In a later analysis, a clonal expansion index for each public chain was calculated from normalized within-repertoire ranks of inferred template counts. In a later analysis, generation probabilities were computed using a VDJ recombination model fitted to out-of-frame rearrangements, and the results were checked against IGoR. In a later analysis, hypergeometric tests were used to score TCR-TCR, TCR-HLA and TCR-CMV co-occurrence, with a repertoire-size bias correction applied to TCR pairs. False discovery rates were estimated in a later analysis by permuting HLA or CMV assignments 20 times. In a later analysis, co-occurring TCRs were grouped using DBSCAN, and TCRdist sequence similarity was added for clustering within HLA-allele-positive subsets. Repertoires with fewer than 30,000 or more than 120,000 public chains were left out of co-occurrence clustering, as were five repertoires with anomalous nucleotide sharing. Here the immuneACCESS table is served through TCRdb, limited to in-frame sequences with V and J called. Missing clones are a known gap in these copies; in checked studies unresolved V genes cover under half, and the rest lacks a known reason. The D gene and trimming were derived from the DNA, and the V and J assignments and clone size from that table. This sample comprises 150,000 to 250,000 clones, about 80% of them detected only once. Of the sample, 4% to 4.5% is held by the ten largest clones.

The cohort was made up of roughly 670 healthy bone marrow donors. At the time of sampling, all cohort members were nominally healthy, though unrecorded immune exposures were likely present. The donor tested CMV seropositive and was one of the 289 seropositive cohort members. Every donor gave a peripheral blood sample, and the peripheral blood mononuclear cells from that sample were used for TCR beta sequencing. The Qiagen DNeasy Blood Extraction Kit was used to extract genomic DNA from the blood cell samples. This receptor was obtained from a woman aged 25 to 39 in good health and CMV-seropositive. The rearrangement joined TRBV6-5 to TRBJ1-4, with the D gene not confidently named. The source material was PBMCs. The CDR3 protein: CASRMTRGEKLFF. The sequenced DNA is TGTGCCAGCAGGATGACCCGAGGTGAAAAACTGTTTTTT.